This T cell receptor beta chain originates from a study of OX40 agonist ivuxolimab in advanced cancers. Across the study: Patients got intravenous ivuxolimab at 0.01 to 10 mg/kg every 2 weeks. Study results and caveats: Still undetermined is the antigen specificity of the expanded peripheral T cells.

Clones were sequenced by immunoSEQ multiplex PCR, and TCRdb holds only the in-frame ones, with some missing. The table includes 70,000 to 95,000 clones, more than 75% detected once. As regards this clone: Its target is not known.

The CDR3 consists of 14 residues. Trimming shortened V by 6 bases and J by 4 bases, and 15 bases separated the two germline ends. Germline V gene lookup returns CDR1 SQVTM and CDR2 ANQGSEA. The V and J genes are TRBV29-1 and TRBJ2-2, with a weak D call TRBD1 (6 bases). The receptor's source is an adult with an advanced solid tumor such as melanoma, head and neck, liver or kidney cancer. Sample: CD4+ or CD8+ T cells sorted from blood, taken in a trial of the OX40 agonist ivuxolimab. In nucleotides, the CDR3 is TGCAGCGTCCGATCGGACAGCGCCACCGGGGAGCTGTTTTTT. It yields the protein CSVRSDSATGELFF.